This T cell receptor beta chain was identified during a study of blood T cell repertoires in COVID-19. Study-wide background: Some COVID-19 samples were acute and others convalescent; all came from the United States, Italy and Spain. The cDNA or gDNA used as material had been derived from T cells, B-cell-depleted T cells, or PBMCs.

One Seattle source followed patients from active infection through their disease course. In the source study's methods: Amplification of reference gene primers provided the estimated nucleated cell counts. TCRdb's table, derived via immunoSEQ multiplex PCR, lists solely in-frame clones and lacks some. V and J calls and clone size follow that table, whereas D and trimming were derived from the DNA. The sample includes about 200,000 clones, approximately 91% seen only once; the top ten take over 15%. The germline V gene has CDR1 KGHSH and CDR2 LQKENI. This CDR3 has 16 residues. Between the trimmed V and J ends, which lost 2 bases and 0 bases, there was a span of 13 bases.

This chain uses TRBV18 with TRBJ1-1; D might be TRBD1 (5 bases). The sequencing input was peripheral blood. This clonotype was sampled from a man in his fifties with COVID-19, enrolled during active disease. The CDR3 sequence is CASSPGSGGVNTEAFF. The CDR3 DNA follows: TGTGCCAGCTCACCAGGGTCGGGGGGGGTGAACACTGAAGCTTTCTTT.